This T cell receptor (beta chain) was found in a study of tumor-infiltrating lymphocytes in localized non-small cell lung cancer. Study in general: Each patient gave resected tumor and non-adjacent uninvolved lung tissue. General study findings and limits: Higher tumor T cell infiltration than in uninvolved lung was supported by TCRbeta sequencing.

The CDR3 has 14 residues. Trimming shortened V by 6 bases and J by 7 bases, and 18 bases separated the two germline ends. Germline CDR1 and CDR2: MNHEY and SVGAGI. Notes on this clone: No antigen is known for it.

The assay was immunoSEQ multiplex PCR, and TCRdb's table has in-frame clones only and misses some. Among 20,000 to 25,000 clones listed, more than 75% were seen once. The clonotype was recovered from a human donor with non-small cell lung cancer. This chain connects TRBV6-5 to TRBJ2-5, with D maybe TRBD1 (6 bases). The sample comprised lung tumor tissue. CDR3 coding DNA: TGTGCCAGCAGACTTACAGGGCACGAAGGGACCCAGTACTTC. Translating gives CASRLTGHEGTQYF.